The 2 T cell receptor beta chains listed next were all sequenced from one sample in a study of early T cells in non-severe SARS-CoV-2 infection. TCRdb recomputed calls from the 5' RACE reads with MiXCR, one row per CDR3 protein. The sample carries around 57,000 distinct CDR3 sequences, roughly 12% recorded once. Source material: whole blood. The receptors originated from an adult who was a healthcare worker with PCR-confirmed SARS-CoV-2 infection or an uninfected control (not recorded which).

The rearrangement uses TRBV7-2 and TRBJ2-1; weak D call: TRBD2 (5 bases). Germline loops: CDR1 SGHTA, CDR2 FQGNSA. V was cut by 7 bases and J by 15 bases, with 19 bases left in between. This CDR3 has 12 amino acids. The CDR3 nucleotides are TGTGCCAGCACCCATCTCCAGCTAGCTCCGTTCTTC. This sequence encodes CASTHLQLAPFF. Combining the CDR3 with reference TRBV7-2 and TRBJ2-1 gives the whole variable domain GAGVSQSPSNKVTEKGKDVELRCDPISGHTALYWYRQSLGQGLEFLIYFQGNSAPDKSGLPSDRFSAERTGGSVSTLTIQRTQQEDSAVYLCASTHLQLAPFFGPGTRLTVL.

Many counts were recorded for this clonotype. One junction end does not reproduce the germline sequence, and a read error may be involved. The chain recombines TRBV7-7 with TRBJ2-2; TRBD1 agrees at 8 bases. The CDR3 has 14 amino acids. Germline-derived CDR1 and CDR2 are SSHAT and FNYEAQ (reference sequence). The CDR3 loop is CASSTTTGAGELFF. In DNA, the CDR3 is TGTGCTAGCAGCACCACGACAGGGGCCGGGGAGCTGTTTTTT.